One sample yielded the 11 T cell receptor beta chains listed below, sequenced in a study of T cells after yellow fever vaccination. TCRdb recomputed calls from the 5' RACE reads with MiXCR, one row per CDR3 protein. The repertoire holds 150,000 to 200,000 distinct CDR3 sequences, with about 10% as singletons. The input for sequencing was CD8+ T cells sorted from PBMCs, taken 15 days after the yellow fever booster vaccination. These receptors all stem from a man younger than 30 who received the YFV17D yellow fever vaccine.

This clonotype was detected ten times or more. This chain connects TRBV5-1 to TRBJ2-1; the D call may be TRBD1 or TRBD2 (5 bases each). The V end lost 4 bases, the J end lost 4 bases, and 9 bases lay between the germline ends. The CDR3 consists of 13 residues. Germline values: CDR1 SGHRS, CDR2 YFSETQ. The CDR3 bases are TGCGCCAGCAGCATGGGACGGTACAATGAGCAGTTCTTC. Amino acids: CASSMGRYNEQFF.

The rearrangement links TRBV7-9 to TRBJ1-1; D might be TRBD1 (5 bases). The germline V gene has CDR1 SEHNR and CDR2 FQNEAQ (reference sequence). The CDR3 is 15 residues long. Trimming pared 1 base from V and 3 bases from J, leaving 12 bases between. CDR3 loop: CASSLVGALYTEAFF. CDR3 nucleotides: TGTGCCAGCAGCTTAGTCGGGGCTTTATACACTGAAGCTTTCTTT.

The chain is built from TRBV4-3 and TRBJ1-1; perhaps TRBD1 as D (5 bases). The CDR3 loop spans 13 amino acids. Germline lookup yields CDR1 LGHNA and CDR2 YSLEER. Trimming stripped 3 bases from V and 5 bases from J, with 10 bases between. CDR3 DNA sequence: TGCGCCAGCAGCCACCGGGACGGTACTGAAGCTTTCTTT. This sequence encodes CASSHRDGTEAFF.

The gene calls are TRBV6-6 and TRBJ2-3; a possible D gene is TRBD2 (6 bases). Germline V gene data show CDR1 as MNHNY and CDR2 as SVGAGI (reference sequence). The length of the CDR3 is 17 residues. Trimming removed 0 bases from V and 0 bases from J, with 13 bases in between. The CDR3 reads CASSYSDEGLSTDTQYF. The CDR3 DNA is TGTGCCAGCAGTTACTCGGACGAGGGACTCAGCACAGATACGCAGTATTTT.

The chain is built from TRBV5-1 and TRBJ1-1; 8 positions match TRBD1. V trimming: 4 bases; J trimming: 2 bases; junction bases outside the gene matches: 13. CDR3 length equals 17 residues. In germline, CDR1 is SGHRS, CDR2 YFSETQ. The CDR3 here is CASSQRLSGQVNTEAFF. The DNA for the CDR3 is TGCGCCAGCAGCCAAAGACTTTCGGGACAGGTCAACACTGAAGCTTTCTTT. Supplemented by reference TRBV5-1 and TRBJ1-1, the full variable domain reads KAGVTQTPRYLIKTRGQQVTLSCSPISGHRSVSWYQQTPGQGLQFLFEYFSETQRNKGNFPGRFSGRQFSNSRSEMNVSTLELGDSALYLCASSQRLSGQVNTEAFFGQGTRLTVV.

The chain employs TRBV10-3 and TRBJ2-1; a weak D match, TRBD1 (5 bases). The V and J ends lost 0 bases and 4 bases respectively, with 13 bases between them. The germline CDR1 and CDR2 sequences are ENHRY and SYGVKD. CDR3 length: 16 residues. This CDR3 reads CAISESEQEIYNEQFF. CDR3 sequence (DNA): TGTGCCATCAGTGAGTCAGAACAGGAGATTTACAATGAGCAGTTCTTC.

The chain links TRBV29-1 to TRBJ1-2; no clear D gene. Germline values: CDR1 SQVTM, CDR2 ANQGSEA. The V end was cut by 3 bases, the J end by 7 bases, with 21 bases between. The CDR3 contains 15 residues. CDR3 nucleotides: TGCAGCGTTGATGCCCCGGGTTTGCAGCTATTTGGCTACACCTTC. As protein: CSVDAPGLQLFGYTF. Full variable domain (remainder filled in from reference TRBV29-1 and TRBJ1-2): SAVISQKPSRDICQRGTSLTIQCQVDSQVTMMFWYRQQPGQSLTLIATANQGSEATYESGFVIDKFPISRPNLTFSTLTVSNMSPEDSSIYLCSVDAPGLQLFGYTFGSGTRLTVV.

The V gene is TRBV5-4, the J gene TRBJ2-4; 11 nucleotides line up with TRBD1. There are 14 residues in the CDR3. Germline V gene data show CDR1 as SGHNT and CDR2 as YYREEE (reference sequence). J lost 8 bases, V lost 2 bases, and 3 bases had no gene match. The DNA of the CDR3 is TGTGCCAGCAGCTTTGGGACAGGGGGAGACATTCAGTACTTC. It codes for CASSFGTGGDIQYF. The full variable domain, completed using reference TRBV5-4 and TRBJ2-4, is ETGVTQSPTHLIKTRGQQVTLRCSSQSGHNTVSWYQQALGQGPQFIFQYYREEENGRGNFPPRFSGLQFPNYSSELNVNALELDDSALYLCASSFGTGGDIQYFGAGTRLSVL.

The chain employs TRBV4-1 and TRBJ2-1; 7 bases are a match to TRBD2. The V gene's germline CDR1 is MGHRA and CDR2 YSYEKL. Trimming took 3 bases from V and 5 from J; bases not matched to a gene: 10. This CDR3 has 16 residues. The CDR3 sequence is CASSHLHGTTHNEQFF. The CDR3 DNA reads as TGCGCCAGCAGCCACCTTCACGGGACTACACACAATGAGCAGTTCTTC.

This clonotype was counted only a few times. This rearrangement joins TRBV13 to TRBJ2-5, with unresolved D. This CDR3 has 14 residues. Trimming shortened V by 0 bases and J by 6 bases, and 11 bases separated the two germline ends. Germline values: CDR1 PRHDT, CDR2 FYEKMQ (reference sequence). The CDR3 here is CASSLGRNVKTQYF. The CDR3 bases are TGTGCCAGCAGCTTAGGTCGGAACGTAAAGACCCAGTACTTC. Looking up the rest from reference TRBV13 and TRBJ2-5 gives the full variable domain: AAGVIQSPRHLIKEKRETATLKCYPIPRHDTVYWYQQGPGQDPQFLISFYEKMQSDKGSIPDRFSAQQFSDYHSELNMSSLELGDSALYFCASSLGRNVKTQYFGPGTRLLVL.

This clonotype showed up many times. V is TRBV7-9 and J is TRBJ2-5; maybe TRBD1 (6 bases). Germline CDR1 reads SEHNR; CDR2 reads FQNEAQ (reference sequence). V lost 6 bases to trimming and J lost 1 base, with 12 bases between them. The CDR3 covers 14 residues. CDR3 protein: CASRDRIFQETQYF. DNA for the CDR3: TGTGCCAGCAGGGACAGAATCTTCCAAGAGACCCAGTACTTC.